This T cell receptor beta chain comes out of a study of T cell changes during pregnancy in multiple sclerosis. The protocol was immunoSEQ multiplex PCR, while the TCRdb copy is restricted to in-frame clones and leaves out a portion. The sample lists 69,000 or so clones, approximately 91% occurring once. The length of the CDR3 is 17 residues. The germline CDR1 and CDR2 sequences are MNHEY and SMNVEV (reference sequence). Germline trimming cut 5 bases from V and 0 bases from J; bases unmatched to any gene: 9. V and J are TRBV27 and TRBJ1-3; 8 bases are shared with TRBD1. This TCR was sampled from a female donor with multiple sclerosis, enrolled in a pregnancy study. This material consisted of peripheral blood, taken in the third trimester of pregnancy. The CDR3 is CASSPRTGRDSGNTIYF. The CDR3 region has the DNA TGTGCCAGCAGTCCCCGGACAGGGAGGGACTCTGGAAACACCATATATTTT.